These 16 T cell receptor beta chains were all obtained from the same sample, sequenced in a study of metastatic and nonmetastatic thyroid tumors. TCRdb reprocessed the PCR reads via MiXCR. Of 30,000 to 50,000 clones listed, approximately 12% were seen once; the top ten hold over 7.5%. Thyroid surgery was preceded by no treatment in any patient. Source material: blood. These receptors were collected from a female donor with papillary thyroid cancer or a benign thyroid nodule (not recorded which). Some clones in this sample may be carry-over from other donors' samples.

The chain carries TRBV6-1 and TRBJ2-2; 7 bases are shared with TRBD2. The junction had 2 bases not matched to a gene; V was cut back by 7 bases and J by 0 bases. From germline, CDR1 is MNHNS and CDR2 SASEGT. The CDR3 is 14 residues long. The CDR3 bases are TGTGCCAGCAACCGGGGGGCGAACACCGGGGAGCTGTTTTTT. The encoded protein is CASNRGANTGELFF.

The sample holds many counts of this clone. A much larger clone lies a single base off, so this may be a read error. CDR3 sequence (DNA): TGCAGTGCTAGAGTCGGGGGCGGTGGCTATGACTACACCTTC. It translates to CSARVGGGGYDYTF. The chain recombines TRBV20-1 with TRBJ1-2; TRBD1 is a possible D gene (6 bases). This CDR3 is built from 14 residues. The germline gives CDR1 DFQATT, CDR2 SNEGSKA (reference sequence).

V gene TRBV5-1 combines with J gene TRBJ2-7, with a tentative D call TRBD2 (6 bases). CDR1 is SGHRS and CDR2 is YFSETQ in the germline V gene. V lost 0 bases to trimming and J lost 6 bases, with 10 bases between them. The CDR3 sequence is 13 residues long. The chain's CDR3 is CASSLGASAEQYF. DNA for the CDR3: TGCGCCAGCAGCTTGGGGGCTAGCGCCGAGCAGTACTTC.

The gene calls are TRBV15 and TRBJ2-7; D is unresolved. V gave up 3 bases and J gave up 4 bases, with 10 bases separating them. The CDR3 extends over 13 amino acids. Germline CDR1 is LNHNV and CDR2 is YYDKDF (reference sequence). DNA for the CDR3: TGTGCCACCAGCAGCGTACCTTCATACGAGCAGTACTTC. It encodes CATSSVPSYEQYF. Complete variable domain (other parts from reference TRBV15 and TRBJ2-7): DAMVIQNPRYQVTQFGKPVTLSCSQTLNHNVMYWYQQKSSQAPKLLFHYYDKDFNNEADTPDNFQSRRPNTSFCFLDIRSPGLGDTAMYLCATSSVPSYEQYFGPGTRLTVT.

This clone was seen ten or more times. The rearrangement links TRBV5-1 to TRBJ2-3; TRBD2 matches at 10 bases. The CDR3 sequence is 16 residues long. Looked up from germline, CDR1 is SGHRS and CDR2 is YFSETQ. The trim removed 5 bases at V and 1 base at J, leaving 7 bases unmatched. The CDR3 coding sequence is TGCGCCAGCAGTACGGTAGCGGGAGGAGGCACAGATACGCAGTATTTT. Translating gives CASSTVAGGGTDTQYF.

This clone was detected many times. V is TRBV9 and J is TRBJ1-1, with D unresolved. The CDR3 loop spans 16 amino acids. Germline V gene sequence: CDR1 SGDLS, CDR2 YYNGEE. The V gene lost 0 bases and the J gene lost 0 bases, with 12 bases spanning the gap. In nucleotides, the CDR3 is TGTGCCAGCAGCGTAGGCTCCAGCACCATGAACACTGAAGCTTTCTTT. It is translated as CASSVGSSTMNTEAFF. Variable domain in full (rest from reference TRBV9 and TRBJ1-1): DSGVTQTPKHLITATGQRVTLRCSPRSGDLSVYWYQQSLDQGLQFLIQYYNGEERAKGNILERFSAQQFPDLHSELNLSSLELGDSALYFCASSVGSSTMNTEAFFGQGTRLTVV.

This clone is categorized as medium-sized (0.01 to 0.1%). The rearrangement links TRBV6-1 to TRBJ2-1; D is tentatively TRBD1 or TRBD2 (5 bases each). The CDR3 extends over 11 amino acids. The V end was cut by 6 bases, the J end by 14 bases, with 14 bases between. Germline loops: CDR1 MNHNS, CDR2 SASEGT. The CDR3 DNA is TGTGCCAGCAGCCCGGGGACCAGGGAGTTCTTC. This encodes CASSPGTREFF.

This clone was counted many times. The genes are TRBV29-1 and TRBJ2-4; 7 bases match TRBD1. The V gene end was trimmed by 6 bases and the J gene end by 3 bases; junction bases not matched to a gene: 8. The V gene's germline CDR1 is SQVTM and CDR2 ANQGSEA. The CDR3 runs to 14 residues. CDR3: CSVHRGEGKNIQYF. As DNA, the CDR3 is TGCAGCGTACACAGGGGTGAGGGCAAAAACATTCAGTACTTC.

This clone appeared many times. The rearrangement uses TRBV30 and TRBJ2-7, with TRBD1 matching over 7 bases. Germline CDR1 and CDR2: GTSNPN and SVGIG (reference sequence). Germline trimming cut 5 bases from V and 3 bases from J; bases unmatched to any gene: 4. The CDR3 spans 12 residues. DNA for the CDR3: TGTGCCTGGGGGGACAGCTACTACGAGCAGTACTTC. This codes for CAWGDSYYEQYF.

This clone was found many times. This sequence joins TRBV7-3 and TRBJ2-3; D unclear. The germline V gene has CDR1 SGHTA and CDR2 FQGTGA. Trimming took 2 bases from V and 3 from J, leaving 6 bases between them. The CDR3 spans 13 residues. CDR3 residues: CASSLLGTDTQYF. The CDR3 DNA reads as TGTGCCAGCAGCTTATTGGGGACAGATACGCAGTATTTT.

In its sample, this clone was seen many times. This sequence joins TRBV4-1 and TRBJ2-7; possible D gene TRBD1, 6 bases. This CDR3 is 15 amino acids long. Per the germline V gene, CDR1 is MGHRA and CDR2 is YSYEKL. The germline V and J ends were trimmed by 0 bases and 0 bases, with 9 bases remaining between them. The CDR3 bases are TGCGCCAGCAGCCAAGAGGAACAGGGCTCCTACGAGCAGTACTTC. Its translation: CASSQEEQGSYEQYF.

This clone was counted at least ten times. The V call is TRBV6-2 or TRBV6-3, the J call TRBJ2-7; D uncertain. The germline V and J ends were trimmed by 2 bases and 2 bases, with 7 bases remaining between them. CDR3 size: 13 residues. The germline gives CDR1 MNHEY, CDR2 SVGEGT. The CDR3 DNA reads TGTGCCAGCAGTTACAGGGATACCTACGAGCAGTACTTC. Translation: CASSYRDTYEQYF.

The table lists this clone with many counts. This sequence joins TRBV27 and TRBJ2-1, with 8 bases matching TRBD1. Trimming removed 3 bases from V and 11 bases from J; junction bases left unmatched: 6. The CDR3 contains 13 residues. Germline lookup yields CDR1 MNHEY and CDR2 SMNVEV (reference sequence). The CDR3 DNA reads TGTGCCAGCAGTTTGGGACAGGCTGGAAAGCAGTTCTTC. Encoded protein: CASSLGQAGKQFF.

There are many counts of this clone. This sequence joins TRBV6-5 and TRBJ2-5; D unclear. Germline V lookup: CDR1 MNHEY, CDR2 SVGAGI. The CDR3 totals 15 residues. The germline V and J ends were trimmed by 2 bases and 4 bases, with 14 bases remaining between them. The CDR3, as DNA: TGTGCCAGCAGTTACGGCGGCAGTCTGTTAGAGACCCAGTACTTC. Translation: CASSYGGSLLETQYF.

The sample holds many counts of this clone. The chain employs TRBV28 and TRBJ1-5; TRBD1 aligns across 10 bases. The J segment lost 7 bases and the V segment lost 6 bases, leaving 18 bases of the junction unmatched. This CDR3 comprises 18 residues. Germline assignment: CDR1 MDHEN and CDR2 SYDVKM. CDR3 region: CASRSFSPTGGLRQPQHF. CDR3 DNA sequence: TGTGCCAGCAGAAGTTTCTCCCCGACAGGGGGCCTCAGGCAGCCCCAGCATTTT.

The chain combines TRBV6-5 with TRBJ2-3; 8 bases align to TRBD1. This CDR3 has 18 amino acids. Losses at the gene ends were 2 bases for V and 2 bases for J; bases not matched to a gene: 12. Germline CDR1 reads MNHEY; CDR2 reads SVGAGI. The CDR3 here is CASSYPNPGTGHTDTQYF. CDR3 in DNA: TGTGCCAGCAGTTACCCAAATCCCGGGACAGGCCACACAGATACGCAGTATTTT.